Below, 8 T cell receptor beta chains from the same sample are listed, as sequenced in a study of T-cell memory formation after mild COVID-19. One entry per CDR3 protein, called by TCRdb with MiXCR from the 5' RACE reads. The data contain hundreds of thousands of distinct CDR3 sequences, less than 25% of them singletons. The material sequenced was PBMCs or a T cell subset sorted from them (not recorded which). Receptors were obtained from an adult woman who had mild COVID-19 (a few samples of this study predate the infection). Cell type and time point are not known.

This clonotype showed up many times. The V and J genes are TRBV12-3 or TRBV12-4 and TRBJ2-3; 10 bases map to TRBD1. The CDR3 length is 14 residues. Unmatched junction bases numbered 0, after V lost 5 bases and J lost 1 base. Written as DNA, the CDR3 is TGTGCCAGCAGTGGACAGGGGGGCACAGATACGCAGTATTTT. It codes for CASSGQGGTDTQYF.

This sequence joins TRBV4-1 and TRBJ2-7; D is uncertain. CDR3 length equals 16 residues. Germline CDR1 is MGHRA and CDR2 is YSYEKL. The V end lost 1 base, the J end lost 0 bases, and 13 bases lay between the germline ends. The CDR3 region is CASSQGAAVSSYEQYF. The CDR3 DNA is TGCGCCAGCAGCCAAGGGGCGGCCGTAAGCTCCTACGAGCAGTACTTC.

This clonotype was seen only a few times. The J gene is TRBJ2-1, the V gene TRBV27; 9 bases fit TRBD2. Losses at the gene ends were 1 base for V and 0 bases for J; bases not matched to a gene: 1. CDR3 length equals 16 residues. Germline assignment: CDR1 MNHEY and CDR2 SMNVEV (reference sequence). CDR3 region: CASSLLRGGSYNEQFF. DNA of the CDR3: TGTGCCAGCAGTTTATTGCGGGGGGGCTCCTACAATGAGCAGTTCTTC.

The chain couples TRBV7-8 to TRBJ1-5; D call uncertain. Trimming stripped 1 base from V and 0 bases from J, with 7 bases between. This CDR3 is 15 amino acids long. Germline CDR1 SGHVS, CDR2 FQNEAQ. The CDR3 DNA sequence: TGTGCCAGCAGCTTAGTAGGCATTAGCAATCAGCCCCAGCATTTT. It codes for CASSLVGISNQPQHF.

The chain joins TRBV3-1 to TRBJ2-3, with 9 bases aligning to TRBD2. CDR3 size: 16 residues. In germline, CDR1 is LGHDT, CDR2 YNNKEL (reference sequence). V lost 1 base and J lost 6; bases outside the gene matches: 8. The CDR3 reads CASSQGGGASFDTQYF. As DNA, the CDR3 is TGTGCCAGCAGCCAAGGCGGGGGGGCTAGTTTCGATACGCAGTATTTT.

A few counts support this clonotype. V gene TRBV30 combines with J gene TRBJ2-7, with TRBD2 as a possible D gene (6 bases). V was shortened by 1 base and J by 5 bases, with 21 bases between the two germline ends. The germline V gene has CDR1 GTSNPN and CDR2 SVGIG (reference sequence). CDR3 length: 16 amino acids. CDR3 in amino acids: CAWSAFSGIPTDEQYF. CDR3 sequence (DNA): TGTGCCTGGAGTGCATTTAGCGGCATACCCACCGACGAGCAGTACTTC. The whole variable domain, remainder taken from reference TRBV30 and TRBJ2-7, is SQTIHQWPATLVQPVGSPLSLECTVEGTSNPNLYWYRQAAGRGLQLLFYSVGIGQISSEVPQNLSASRPQDRQFILSSKKLLLSDSGFYLCAWSAFSGIPTDEQYFGPGTRLTVT.

This clonotype was seen a handful of times. V usage is TRBV6-2 or TRBV6-3 and J usage is TRBJ2-7; 7 bases map to TRBD2. The CDR3 is made up of 15 amino acids. Trimming removed 2 bases from V and 1 base from J; junction bases left unmatched: 5. Per germline, CDR1 MNHEY and CDR2 SVGEGT. This CDR3 is CASSYSGITSYEQYF. The CDR3 DNA reads TGTGCCAGCAGTTACAGCGGGATAACGTCCTACGAGCAGTACTTC.

This clonotype was counted a few times. V and J are TRBV12-3 or TRBV12-4 and TRBJ2-2; TRBD1 might be the D (6 bases). The CDR3 has 15 residues. V was shortened by 4 bases and J by 3 bases, with 12 bases between the two germline ends. The CDR3 reads CASSSSWTDTGELFF. For the CDR3, the DNA is TGTGCCAGCAGTTCTAGTTGGACAGACACCGGGGAGCTGTTTTTT.